What follows are 21 T cell receptor beta chains derived from one specimen sequenced in a study of cytomegalovirus exposure and HLA in healthy donors. PCR amplification relied on 60 Vbeta primers (plus 13 Jbeta primers). Generated by immunoSEQ multiplex PCR, the TCRdb table keeps only in-frame clones and is missing some. The data show 130,000 or so clones, almost 85% seen once. Sequencing was performed on PBMCs. The source of these receptors is a woman aged 40 to 50 in good health and CMV-seronegative.

The rearrangement links TRBV6-4 to TRBJ2-3; tentative D call: TRBD2 (6 bases). CDR1 and CDR2 (germline): MRHNA, SNTAGT. This CDR3 has 14 amino acids. Trimming shortened V by 6 bases and J by 0 bases, and 10 bases separated the two germline ends. CDR3 sequence reads: CASSTRESTDTQYF. The DNA of the CDR3 is TGTGCCAGCAGCACCCGGGAGAGCACAGATACGCAGTATTTT.

The chain links TRBV18 to TRBJ2-3, with 10 positions matching TRBD2. CDR3 length: 16 residues. V lost 5 bases to trimming and J lost 2 bases; unmatched junction nucleotides: 7. Looked up from germline, CDR1 is KGHSH and CDR2 is LQKENI. The CDR3 loop is CASSVSSGRYTDTQYF. The CDR3 nucleotides are TGTGCCAGCTCAGTCTCTAGCGGGAGATACACAGATACGCAGTATTTT. The full variable domain, in which reference TRBV18 and TRBJ2-3 provide the parts outside the CDR3, is NAGVMQNPRHLVRRRGQEARLRCSPMKGHSHVYWYRQLPEEGLKFMVYLQKENIIDESGMPKERFSAEFPKEGPSILRIQQVVRGDSAAYFCASSVSSGRYTDTQYFGPGTRLTVL.

Only a few counts were recorded for this clone. This sequence joins TRBV6-1 and TRBJ2-6; D possibly corresponds to TRBD1 (5 bases). Trimming took 6 bases from V and 0 from J, leaving 9 bases between them. From germline, CDR1 is MNHNS and CDR2 SASEGT. This CDR3 is built from 15 residues. Written as DNA, the CDR3 is TGTGCCAGCAGGATAACAGGCTCTGGGGCCAACGTCCTGACTTTC. Translation gives CASRITGSGANVLTF.

The chain combines TRBV7-3 with TRBJ2-1; 7 nucleotides line up with TRBD1. With V trimmed by 0 bases and J by 14 bases, 7 bases remained unmatched. Germline V gene data show CDR1 as SGHTA and CDR2 as FQGTGA. This CDR3 region has 13 residues. The CDR3 here is CASSLTETGDKFF. The CDR3 DNA sequence: TGTGCCAGCAGCTTAACCGAAACAGGGGACAAGTTCTTC.

The chain carries TRBV19 and TRBJ2-7, with D possibly being TRBD1 (5 bases). The CDR3 contains 13 residues. V lost 6 bases and J lost 1, with 10 bases in between. CDR1 is LNHDA and CDR2 is SQIVND in the germline V gene (reference sequence). CDR3 in DNA: TGTGCCAGTAGCGAGCAGGGATCCTACGAGCAGTACTTC. It is translated as CASSEQGSYEQYF.

The chain recombines TRBV7-3 with TRBJ2-7; TRBD2 might be the D (6 bases). Trimming took 0 bases from V and 7 from J, leaving 13 bases between them. CDR3 length: 14 amino acids. Germline lookup yields CDR1 SGHTA and CDR2 FQGTGA. The CDR3 here is CASSLTSASDEQYF. DNA of the CDR3: TGTGCCAGCAGCTTAACGTCGGCTAGCGATGAGCAGTACTTC.

This clone was seen once. V and J are TRBV7-9 and TRBJ2-7; 14 bases map to TRBD2. The CDR3 totals 18 residues. CDR1 SEHNR and CDR2 FQNEAQ come from the germline V gene (reference sequence). Trimming cost V 2 bases and J 0 bases; bases outside gene matches: 6. The CDR3 loop reads CASSLSFGTSGSSYEQYF. Written as DNA, the CDR3 is TGTGCCAGCAGCTTATCCTTCGGGACTAGCGGGAGCTCCTACGAGCAGTACTTC.

The CDR3 spells CASSFLSGGRDTEAFF. The CDR3 DNA follows: TGTGCCAGCAGCTTTCTGTCAGGGGGAAGAGACACTGAAGCTTTCTTT. The chain recombines TRBV5-6 with TRBJ1-1, with TRBD1 matching over 7 bases. The trim removed 2 bases at V and 3 bases at J, leaving 10 bases unmatched. CDR3 length: 16 residues. Germline values: CDR1 SGHDT, CDR2 YYEEEE. The complete variable domain, with remaining parts taken from reference TRBV5-6 and TRBJ1-1, reads DAGVTQSPTHLIKTRGQQVTLRCSPKSGHDTVSWYQQALGQGPQFIFQYYEEEERQRGNFPDRFSGHQFPNYSSELNVNALLLGDSALYLCASSFLSGGRDTEAFFGQGTRLTVV.

This chain connects TRBV2 to TRBJ2-3; D gene uncertain. The CDR3 spans 14 residues. V dropped 6 bases and J dropped 2 bases, with 12 bases sitting between them. The germline gives CDR1 SNHLY, CDR2 FYNNEI. CDR3 DNA sequence: TGTGCCAGCAGCGAGGATTTTGTCACAGATACGCAGTATTTT. It is translated as CASSEDFVTDTQYF.

This clone was found once. The genes are TRBV28 and TRBJ2-3, with TRBD1 matching over 7 bases. V lost 7 bases to trimming and J lost 2 bases; unmatched junction nucleotides: 3. The CDR3 has 13 residues. The germline gives CDR1 MDHEN, CDR2 SYDVKM. DNA of the CDR3: TGTGCCAGCAACAGGGGCTCCACAGATACGCAGTATTTT. This gives the protein CASNRGSTDTQYF.

This clone was seen a single time. V is TRBV27 and J is TRBJ2-1, with 14 bases identical to TRBD2. After removal of 3 bases from V and 8 bases from J, the junction contained 18 bases not matched to a gene. This CDR3 comprises 20 residues. CDR1 and CDR2 (germline): MNHEY, SMNVEV (reference sequence). CDR3 region: CASSLGQRLTSGRAAYEQFF. CDR3 nucleotides: TGTGCCAGCAGTTTGGGTCAACGGCTGACTAGCGGGAGGGCCGCATATGAGCAGTTCTTC.

This chain connects TRBV5-6 to TRBJ1-1; 7 nucleotides agree with TRBD1. The ends lost 2 bases at V and 6 bases at J; junction bases unmatched: 7. The CDR3 covers 14 residues. CDR1 and CDR2 (germline): SGHDT, YYEEEE. CDR3 coding DNA: TGTGCCAGCAGCTTACCCGACAGGGCGGCTGAAGCTTTCTTT. Its protein product is CASSLPDRAAEAFF.

The chain joins TRBV7-9 to TRBJ1-2; weak D call: TRBD1 (5 bases). V lost 4 bases, J lost 2 bases, and 8 bases lay in between. This CDR3 contains 13 residues. The germline V gene encodes CDR1 SEHNR and CDR2 FQNEAQ (reference sequence). CDR3: CASSSAGNYGYTF. The DNA of the CDR3 is TGTGCCAGCAGCTCGGCAGGGAACTATGGCTACACCTTC.

The chain has TRBV28 and TRBJ2-1; perhaps TRBD2 as D (6 bases). Trimming stripped 4 bases from V and 1 base from J, with 14 bases between. This CDR3 has 16 amino acids. Germline-derived CDR1 and CDR2 are MDHEN and SYDVKM. The CDR3 region is CASSSPGEESYNEQFF. The CDR3, as DNA: TGTGCCAGCAGTTCCCCGGGGGAGGAGTCCTACAATGAGCAGTTCTTC. Based on the CDR3 plus reference TRBV28 and TRBJ2-1, the full variable domain is DVKVTQSSRYLVKRTGEKVFLECVQDMDHENMFWYRQDPGLGLRLIYFSYDVKMKEKGDIPEGYSVSREKKERFSLILESASTNQTSMYLCASSSPGEESYNEQFFGPGTRLTVL.

This rearrangement joins TRBV5-1 to TRBJ2-7, with 7 bases aligning to TRBD2. V lost 1 base and J lost 2; bases outside the gene matches: 6. The CDR3 has 15 residues. CDR1 is SGHRS and CDR2 is YFSETQ in the germline V gene. CDR3 DNA sequence: TGCGCCAGCAGCTTGAGGGGCGGGAGCCCCTACGAGCAGTACTTC. This encodes CASSLRGGSPYEQYF.

The chain couples TRBV11-2 to TRBJ2-7, with 7 bases fitting TRBD1. Unmatched junction bases numbered 14, after V lost 5 bases and J lost 4 bases. The CDR3 has 16 amino acids. Germline V gene lookup returns CDR1 SGHAT and CDR2 FQNNGV. This CDR3 reads CASSTATGTALYEQYF. The CDR3, as DNA: TGTGCCAGCAGCACAGCTACCGGGACAGCCCTTTACGAGCAGTACTTC.

The J gene is TRBJ1-1, the V gene TRBV5-4; 8 bases fit TRBD1. Germline CDR1 is SGHNT and CDR2 is YYREEE (reference sequence). V trimming: 4 bases; J trimming: 1 base; junction bases outside the gene matches: 6. The CDR3 is made up of 15 amino acids. The CDR3 nucleotides are TGTGCCAGCAGCGTACCGGGACAGGCGAACACTGAAGCTTTCTTT. Protein: CASSVPGQANTEAFF.

This clone was recorded once. The V and J genes are TRBV6-5 and TRBJ2-7; D is perhaps TRBD1 (6 bases). V lost 6 bases and J lost 2, with 14 bases in between. The germline CDR1 and CDR2 sequences are MNHEY and SVGAGI. CDR3 length equals 14 residues. The CDR3 region has the DNA TGTGCCAGCAGACGCCGGGACACTACCTACGAGCAGTACTTC. Translated, it gives CASRRRDTTYEQYF.

The gene calls are TRBV27 and TRBJ2-7, with 8 bases that match TRBD2. The CDR3 runs 12 residues. Germline CDR1 MNHEY, CDR2 SMNVEV (reference sequence). V lost 3 bases and J lost 11; bases outside the gene matches: 6. The DNA for the CDR3 is TGTGCCAGCAGTTTGGCGGGAGGCACTAAGTACTTC. It translates to CASSLAGGTKYF.

The CDR3 loop reads CASSLTPSIGYNEQFF. The CDR3 DNA reads TGTGCCAGCAGCTTAACACCCTCTATCGGTTACAATGAGCAGTTCTTC. The gene calls are TRBV7-3 and TRBJ2-1; no reliable D call. V dropped 0 bases and J dropped 4 bases, with 13 bases sitting between them. The CDR3 length is 16 residues. The germline V gene has CDR1 SGHTA and CDR2 FQGTGA.

The chain carries TRBV7-9 and TRBJ1-5; D might be TRBD1 (5 bases). The CDR3 covers 13 residues. Deletions cut 2 bases from V and 7 bases from J, with 9 bases between. CDR1 is SEHNR, CDR2 FQNEAQ, per germline (reference sequence). The CDR3 region is CASSLQGQQPQHF. The CDR3 nucleotides read TGTGCCAGCAGCTTACAGGGTCAACAGCCCCAGCATTTT.